Listed below are T cell receptor beta chains from one sample, sequenced in a study of CD8+CD57+ T cells in acquired aplastic anemia. TCRdb re-called the reads with MiXCR, one entry per CDR3 protein. The sample has 120,000 or so distinct CDR3 sequences; 30% to 45% are singletons. Material: sorted CD4+, CD8+, or CD8+CD57+ T cells (not recorded which) from PBMCs. All receptors derive from a human donor with aplastic anemia. CDR3s include the opening cysteine and the closing phenylalanine or tryptophan. Fields, in order: D gene, V gene, clone size, CDR3 length, J gene, CDR3 DNA, CDR3 protein. A D gene is named only where the DNA matches it firmly. Not all rows give a size; the values are once, few, many and, for expanded clones, a class.

>.|TRBV11-2|.|11|TRBJ1-2
TGTGCCAGCAGCTGGACTAGCGGAGACACCTTC
CASSWTSGDTF
>.|TRBV7-2|many|14|TRBJ1-2
TGTGCCAGCAGCCCTGGGACAAGGATCTATGGCTACACCTTC
CASSPGTRIYGYTF
>TRBD1|TRBV24-1|many|15|TRBJ1-2
TGTGCCACCAGTGATTCCGGGACAGCTAACTATGGCTACACCTTC
CATSDSGTANYGYTF
>TRBD1|TRBV6-2/TRBV6-3|.|15|TRBJ1-5
TGTGCCAGCAGTCAGACAGGGACAGGGAATCAGCCCCAGCATTTT
CASSQTGTGNQPQHF
>TRBD2|TRBV11-2|.|15|TRBJ2-1
TGTGCCAGCAGCTTAGGGACTAGAAGCTACAATGAGCAGTTCTTC
CASSLGTRSYNEQFF
>.|TRBV19|many|12|TRBJ2-1
TGTGCCAGTAGCCTCCTCAGGGGTGAGCAGTTCTTC
CASSLLRGEQFF
>.|TRBV10-3|.|18|TRBJ2-3
TGTGCCAGCAGTTACTCCCTGAACTCCAGGGTTAGCACAGATACGCAGTATTTT
CASSYSLNSRVSTDTQYF
>TRBD1|TRBV7-8|many|14|TRBJ1-6
TGTGCCAGCAGCCCGGGACAGGGGGATTCACCCCTCCACTTT
CASSPGQGDSPLHF
>TRBD2|TRBV19|many|14|TRBJ2-1
TGTGCCAGTATGATTGGGGGGGGGATCGGTGAGCAGTTCTTC
CASMIGGGIGEQFF
>TRBD1|TRBV20-1|.|12|TRBJ1-2
TGCAGTGCTCAGACAGGGGACTATGGCTACACCTTC
CSAQTGDYGYTF
>.|TRBV19|once|12|TRBJ1-5
TGTGCCAGTAGGCGTCCCGGCCAGCCCCAGCATTTT
CASRRPGQPQHF
>.|TRBV7-2|many|13|TRBJ1-1
TGTGCCAGCAGCTTAGAGCAAAACACTGAAGCTTTCTTT
CASSLEQNTEAFF
>.|TRBV10-2|many|15|TRBJ2-6
TGCGCCAGCAGGGCGACGGGCTCTGGGGCCAACGTCCTGACTTTC
CASRATGSGANVLTF
>TRBD1|TRBV19|once|15|TRBJ1-6
TGTGCCAGCAGTATAGACGACAGGGCCTATTCACCCCTCCACTTT
CASSIDDRAYSPLHF
>.|TRBV25-1|.|11|TRBJ2-1
TGTGCCAGCGGGAGTAGTAGGTTGTCGTTCTTC
CASGSSRLSFF
>TRBD1|TRBV29-1|.|13|TRBJ1-2
TGCAGCGTTTTCGGGACAGGGAACTATGGCTACACCTTC
CSVFGTGNYGYTF
>.|TRBV7-9|many|16|TRBJ2-5
TGTGCCAGCAGCTTACTTCCTACGACAGGTCAGATGGCCCAGTACTTC
CASSLLPTTGQMAQYF
>.|TRBV5-4|many|15|TRBJ1-3
TGTGCCAGCAGCTTGGTTCAAGGGACAGGAAACACCATATATTTT
CASSLVQGTGNTIYF
>TRBD1|TRBV4-1|many|12|TRBJ2-7
TGCGCCAGCAGCCTGACAGGGGACGAGCAGTACTTC
CASSLTGDEQYF
>.|TRBV19|.|11|TRBJ1-5
TGTGCCAGTAGTATGAGTTCGGCCCAGCATTTT
CASSMSSAQHF
>.|TRBV7-2|.|13|TRBJ1-5
TGTGCCAGCAGCCTCTCCCTTAATCAGCCCCAGCATTTT
CASSLSLNQPQHF
>.|TRBV25-1|.|16|TRBJ2-2
TGTGCCAGCAGAGGGTCGGGACGGACGAACACCGGGGAGCTGTTTTTT
CASRGSGRTNTGELFF
>.|TRBV11-3|few|14|TRBJ1-1
TGTGCCAGCAGCCACGGTGGGCTGGTCACTGAAGCTTTCTTT
CASSHGGLVTEAFF
>.|TRBV7-9|many|12|TRBJ1-1
TGTGCCAGCAGCCGATATGGTACTGAAGCTTTCTTT
CASSRYGTEAFF
>.|TRBV2|many|16|TRBJ1-2
TGTGCCAGCAGTAAAACCTCCGATGGGGGAAACTATGGCTACACCTTC
CASSKTSDGGNYGYTF
>.|TRBV19|.|15|TRBJ1-1
TGTGCCAGTAGTATATCTGGGCGGGGGGACACTGAAGCTTTCTTT
CASSISGRGDTEAFF
>.|TRBV4-1|.|15|TRBJ1-1
TGCGCCAGCAGCCAAGATGAGTCACGCAACACTGAAGCTTTCTTT
CASSQDESRNTEAFF
>.|TRBV25-1|.|13|TRBJ2-1
TGTGCCAGCGTGCTCCGGGGGAGTAATGAGCAGTTCTTC
CASVLRGSNEQFF
>TRBD1|TRBV10-3|.|13|TRBJ1-1
TGTGCCATCAGTGACAGACAGGGGGCTTCGTCTTTCTTT
CAISDRQGASSFF
>TRBD2|TRBV10-1|many|14|TRBJ2-1
TGCGCCAGCAGCAACTCCGGGGGGGCGGGTGAGCAGTTCTTC
CASSNSGGAGEQFF
>.|TRBV7-2|many|14|TRBJ2-7
TGTGCCAGCAGCTCCCCGACTGGAGGGATCGAGCAGTACTTC
CASSSPTGGIEQYF
>.|TRBV12-3/TRBV12-4|.|13|TRBJ2-7
TGTGCCAGCAGTTTCGCGGGGATCTACGAGCAGTACTTC
CASSFAGIYEQYF
>.|TRBV10-3|.|14|TRBJ2-7
TGTGCCAGCAGTACCGGGACGGGCTCCTACGAGCAGTACTTC
CASSTGTGSYEQYF
>.|TRBV24-1|once|15|TRBJ1-2
TGTGCCACCAGTGATCCCATGATTCCGTTCTATGGCTACACCTTC
CATSDPMIPFYGYTF
>.|TRBV2|many|15|TRBJ2-5
TGTGCCAGCAGTCCCCTCCTGACAAAGCAAGAGACCCAGTACTTC
CASSPLLTKQETQYF
>.|TRBV29-1|.|12|TRBJ2-7
TGCAGCGTCAGACAACAGGTAGACGAGCAGTACTTC
CSVRQQVDEQYF
>TRBD1|TRBV2|.|14|TRBJ1-2
TGTGCCAGCAGTGACAGGGGGCTTGGGTATGGCTACACCTTC
CASSDRGLGYGYTF
>TRBD1|TRBV6-1|many|14|TRBJ1-1
TGTGCCAGCAGTCACCGACAGGGCCGGACTGAAGCTTTCTTT
CASSHRQGRTEAFF
>TRBD1|TRBV4-3|.|15|TRBJ1-2
TGCGCCAGCAGCCAAGTATGGACAGGGGGTGACGAAAACACCTTC
CASSQVWTGGDENTF
>.|TRBV5-5|.|14|TRBJ2-1
TGTGCCAGCAGCTTGGCCCAACTAAGGGATGAGCAGTTCTTC
CASSLAQLRDEQFF
>TRBD1|TRBV29-1|many|13|TRBJ1-2
TGCAGCGTCTGGACAGGCCTAGAGAATGGCTACACCTTC
CSVWTGLENGYTF
>.|TRBV10-3|many|13|TRBJ1-2
TGTGCCATCAGTGAGTCACCGGCATATGGCTACACCTTC
CAISESPAYGYTF
>.|TRBV19|.|14|TRBJ1-1
TGTGCCAGTAGTATTTTCGCAATGAACACTGAAGCTTTCTTT
CASSIFAMNTEAFF
>.|TRBV3-1|few|14|TRBJ1-5
TGTGCCAGCAGCCCGACGGGAATAAATCAGCCCCAGCATTTT
CASSPTGINQPQHF
>.|TRBV6-1|many|14|TRBJ2-2
TGTGCCAGCAGGATCCCCCCTAGCGCCAGGGAGCTGTTTTTT
CASRIPPSARELFF